One T cell receptor (beta chain) is described in this entry. What antigen it recognizes has not been identified. Base qualities are not recorded, but no much larger clone differs from it by a single base. This record comes from a study of T cell responses to AZD1222 COVID-19 vaccine (TCRdb year 2021). As for the study more broadly: AZD1222 recipients whose second dose came at about 4 weeks and those whose second dose came at about 12 weeks were combined into one group, since spike-specific TCR depth and breadth did not differ between the two schedules. A total of more than 230 trial participants underwent TCR sequencing, of whom 200 to 220 received two doses of AZD1222 and some 26 received two doses of the MenACWY control vaccine. Enrollment into the trials was organized by age into subgroups of 18-55, 56-69 and 70-plus years, and those subgroups contained about 160, 30 and 59 TCR-sequenced participants, respectively. What the work shows at the level of the full study, not this receptor alone: Only six AZD1222 recipients were SARS-CoV-2 seropositive at baseline, limiting conclusions about previously exposed vaccinees. Epitopes outside the regions mutated in the B.1.351 and B.1.1.7 variants were reportedly recognized by nearly half of the unique spike-specific TCRs. The 56-69-year group was small, and its depth increase did not reach significance, likely because of low power. Participants were mostly white British, with more females than males. The authors suggested clonal diversity may have been underestimated. Because no samples from the day 14 peak response were available, repertoires could be characterized only after the peak T cell response. Spike-specific TCR breadth and depth rose significantly after two AZD1222 doses compared with day 0 and with MenACWY recipients. The whole spike protein was spanned by vaccine-associated CD4 TCRs, and dominant responses were seen in regions 160-218 and 743-854.

The CDR3 regions of human TCRbeta chains were analyzed by immunosequencing. As for how the authors treated the data: Repertoire TCRs were checked for matches against a reference library of SARS-CoV-2-specific TCRs that had been generated using the MIRA antigen-specificity platform. Breadth meant the fraction of unique TCRs that were SARS-CoV-2-associated, whereas depth meant the fraction of total T cells that were SARS-CoV-2-associated. Each spike-specific TCR was assigned to its reactive spike region and to a CD4 or CD8 class using the MIRA data. Log10-transformed breadth and depth values were compared by one-way ANOVA with Sidak's multiple comparisons tests. TCRdb obtained this table from immuneACCESS and retained in-frame rearrangements with V and J assigned. These tables miss some clones; where compared with another copy, unresolved V genes account for less than half of the shortfall, and the remainder is unexplained. V, J and clone size reflect that table, while D and trimming were determined from the DNA. The sample table holds 95,000 to 150,000 clones, of which 90% were seen once. 7.2% of the sample is held by the ten biggest clonotypes.

The CDR3, from cysteine to phenylalanine, totals 13 residues. Kept here is only the CDR3 DNA, which spans 39 bases and is read in frame from base 1. At the junction V is shortened by 4 bases and J by 4 bases, with 11 bases in between. According to the germline V gene, CDR1 reads SGDLS and CDR2 reads YYNGEE. What this sample's time point label stands for: baseline before first vaccination. Samples from vaccinated people were obtained from the UK trials COV001 and COV002, which included a single-blind randomized controlled phase 2/3 trial of AZD1222 (ChAdOx1 nCoV-19) in healthy adults. For TCRbeta chain sequencing, PBMC samples were collected from trial participants at day 0 and at day 28 after the second dose.

The clonotype originates from an adult in good health. The sample here was peripheral blood, taken on day 0 of AZD1222 vaccination. The V and J segments used are TRBV9 and TRBJ1-2; the D gene is not confidently resolved. The DNA sequence follows: TGTGCCAGCAGCCCATCGGGCATCTATGGCTACACCTTC. It is translated as CASSPSGIYGYTF.